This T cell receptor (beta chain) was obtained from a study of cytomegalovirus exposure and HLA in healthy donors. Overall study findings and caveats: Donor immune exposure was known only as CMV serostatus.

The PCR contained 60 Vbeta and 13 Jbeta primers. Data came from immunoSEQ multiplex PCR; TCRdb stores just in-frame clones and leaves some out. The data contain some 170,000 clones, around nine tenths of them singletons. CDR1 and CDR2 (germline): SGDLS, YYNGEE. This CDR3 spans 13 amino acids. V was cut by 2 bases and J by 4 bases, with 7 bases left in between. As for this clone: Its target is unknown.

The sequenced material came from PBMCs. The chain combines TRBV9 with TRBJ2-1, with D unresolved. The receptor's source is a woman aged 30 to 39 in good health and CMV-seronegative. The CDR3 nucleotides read TGTGCCAGCAGCGTTTTCTCGTACAATGAGCAGTTCTTC. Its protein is CASSVFSYNEQFF.